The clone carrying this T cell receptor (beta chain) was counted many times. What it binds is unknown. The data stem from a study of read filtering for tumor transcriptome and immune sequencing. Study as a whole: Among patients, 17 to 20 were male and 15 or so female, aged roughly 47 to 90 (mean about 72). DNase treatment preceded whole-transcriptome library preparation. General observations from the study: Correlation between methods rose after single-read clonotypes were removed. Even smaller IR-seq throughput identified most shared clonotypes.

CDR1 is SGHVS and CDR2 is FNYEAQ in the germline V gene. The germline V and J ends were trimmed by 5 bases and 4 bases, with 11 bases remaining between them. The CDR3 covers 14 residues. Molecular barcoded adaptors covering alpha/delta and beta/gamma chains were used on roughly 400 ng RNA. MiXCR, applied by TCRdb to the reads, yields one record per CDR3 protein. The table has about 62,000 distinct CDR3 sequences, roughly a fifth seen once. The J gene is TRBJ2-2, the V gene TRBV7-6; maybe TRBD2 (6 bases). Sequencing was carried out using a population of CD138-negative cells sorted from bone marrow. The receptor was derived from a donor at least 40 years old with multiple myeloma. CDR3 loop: CASSAGPRTGELFF. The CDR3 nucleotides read TGTGCCAGCAGCGCGGGACCGCGCACCGGGGAGCTGTTTTTT.